The sequence of this T cell receptor beta chain was determined in a study of T cell responses to AZD1222 COVID-19 vaccine. Overall study results and limits: There were mostly white British donors and more females than males, and clonal diversity was possibly underestimated. Spike-spanning, vaccine-associated CD4 TCRs were dominant at 160-218 and 743-854. Nearly half of spike-specific TCRs reportedly target variant regions that are unmutated in the B.1.351 and B.1.1.7 variants. Repertoire sampling happened only post peak T cell response.

Germline V gene data show CDR1 as SEHNR and CDR2 as FQNEAQ (reference sequence). The CDR3 runs to 15 residues. V dropped 4 bases and J dropped 5; count of bases not matched to a gene: 8. On this clone: What it binds is not known.

Repertoires were generated with immunoSEQ multiplex PCR, while TCRdb's copy carries only in-frame clones and drops some. This table has 160,000 or so clones, about 92% appearing once. The receptor's source is an adult in good health. Specimen: peripheral blood, collected on day 0 of MenACWY control vaccination. The J gene is TRBJ2-1, the V gene TRBV7-9; TRBD1 matches at 7 bases. The CDR3 region has the DNA TGTGCCAGCAGCTCCAAGACAGGGATGGACAATGAGCAGTTCTTC. Translated, it gives CASSSKTGMDNEQFF.